This T cell receptor beta chain was profiled in a study of blood T cells in healthy people across ages. Study-wide findings and caveats: Greater diversity and more naive CD4+ cells were seen in long-lived donors than in aged donors.

Primers used in a second PCR of about 6 to 11 cycles were a sample-barcoded 5' primer and a J-beta primer mix. TCRdb reprocessed the 5' RACE reads via MiXCR and lists one record per CDR3 protein. This table has about 780,000 distinct CDR3 sequences, about 46% appearing once. Notes on this clonotype: Its antigen is as yet unknown.

The ends were cut back, 6 bases at V and 5 bases at J, with 17 bases in the middle. CDR3 length equals 15 residues. The V call is TRBV12-3 or TRBV12-4, the J call TRBJ1-5; D is perhaps TRBD1 (6 bases). Source material: blood. The sequence derives from an older man in good health. CDR3 coding DNA: TGTGCCAGCAGCGTATCCAGGGGTTGGGATCAGCCCCAGCATTTT. Its translation: CASSVSRGWDQPQHF.